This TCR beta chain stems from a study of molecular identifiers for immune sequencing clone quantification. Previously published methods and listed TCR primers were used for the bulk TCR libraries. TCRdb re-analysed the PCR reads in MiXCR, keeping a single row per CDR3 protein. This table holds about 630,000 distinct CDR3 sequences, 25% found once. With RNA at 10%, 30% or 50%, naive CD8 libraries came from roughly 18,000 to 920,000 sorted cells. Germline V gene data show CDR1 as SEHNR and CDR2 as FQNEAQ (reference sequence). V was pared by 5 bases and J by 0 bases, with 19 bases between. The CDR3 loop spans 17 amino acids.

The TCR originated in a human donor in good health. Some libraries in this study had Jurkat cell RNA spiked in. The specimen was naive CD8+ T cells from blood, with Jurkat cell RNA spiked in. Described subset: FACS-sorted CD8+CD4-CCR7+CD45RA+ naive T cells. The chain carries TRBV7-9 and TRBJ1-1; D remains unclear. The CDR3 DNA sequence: TGTGCCAGCAGCCCGAATTCCGACAAGGCGATGAACACTGAAGCTTTCTTT. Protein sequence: CASSPNSDKAMNTEAFF.